Presented here are 26 T cell receptor beta chains from one specimen sequenced in a study of T cells in Graves' hyperthyroidism and ophthalmopathy. Amplification targeted TCR beta CDR3 regions from RNA transcripts. Primed by the HTBI set, a first-round RT-PCR was run on the TCR CDR3. A single record per CDR3 protein comes from TCRdb applying MiXCR to the multiplex PCR reads. Of under 450,000 distinct CDR3 sequences in the sample, around a sixth were seen once. Sequencing was carried out using blood. The source of these receptors is a woman aged 18-29 years with Graves' hyperthyroidism.

The rearrangement links TRBV6-1 to TRBJ1-4; tentative D call: TRBD1 (5 bases). Germline lookup yields CDR1 MNHNS and CDR2 SASEGT. The CDR3 covers 12 residues. Trimming pared 8 bases from V and 7 bases from J, leaving 11 bases between. CDR3 bases: TGTGCCAGCGCCCTGGGGGGTGAAAAACTGTTTTTT. It codes for CASALGGEKLFF.

This clonotype appeared many times. This chain connects TRBV5-1 to TRBJ2-7; no reliable D call. V was cut by 4 bases and J by 5 bases, with 10 bases left in between. This CDR3 contains 12 residues. CDR1 and CDR2 from the germline V gene are SGHRS and YFSETQ. CDR3 amino acids: CASSMTVDEQYF. The CDR3 nucleotides read TGCGCCAGCAGCATGACGGTTGACGAGCAGTACTTC.

This clonotype appeared a few times. The gene calls are TRBV14 and TRBJ2-5; D not certain. Germline V gene data show CDR1 as SGHDN and CDR2 as FVKESK. Trimming stripped 4 bases from V and 5 bases from J, with 11 bases between. The CDR3 totals 13 residues. This chain's CDR3 is CASSPVLGETQYF. The CDR3 bases are TGTGCCAGCAGCCCGGTCCTGGGGGAGACCCAGTACTTC.

This clonotype was observed many times. V usage is TRBV11-2 and J usage is TRBJ1-1; D may be TRBD1 (5 bases). Germline CDR1 SGHAT, CDR2 FQNNGV. The CDR3 length is 14 residues. Trimming cost V 5 bases and J 4 bases, with 14 bases left between them. CDR3 in DNA: TGTGCCAGCAGCCCGGGTCCGGGGGGCACTGAAGCTTTCTTT. Translated, it gives CASSPGPGGTEAFF.

This clonotype was seen only a few times. This chain uses TRBV7-9 with TRBJ2-5, with D unresolved. CDR1 and CDR2 (germline): SEHNR, FQNEAQ (reference sequence). This CDR3 contains 12 residues. V lost 2 bases and J 7 bases, leaving 8 bases between the germline ends. DNA of the CDR3: TGTGCCAGCAGCTTAAAAGAAGGGACCCAGTACTTC. This translates into CASSLKEGTQYF.

In this sample, this clonotype turned up many times. The rearrangement links TRBV7-9 to TRBJ2-5; weak D call: TRBD1 (5 bases). CDR1 and CDR2 (germline): SEHNR, FQNEAQ (reference sequence). CDR3 length: 12 amino acids. Trimming left V 3 bases short and J 5 bases short, with 7 bases between. CDR3 amino acids: CASSFHRETQYF. In DNA, the CDR3 is TGTGCCAGCAGCTTCCACAGGGAGACCCAGTACTTC.

In regard to this clonotype: Since a much larger clone is just one base distant, this may be a read error. CDR3 sequence (DNA): TGTGTCAGCACCCTGGGGGGGGTCGGGGATGAAAAACTGTTTTTT. Encoded protein: CVSTLGGVGDEKLFF. The chain links TRBV12-3 or TRBV12-4 to TRBJ1-4; a weak D match, TRBD1 (5 bases). The CDR3 is made up of 15 amino acids.

This clonotype was detected only a few times. The chain links TRBV12-3 or TRBV12-4 to TRBJ2-2; D is possibly TRBD2 (5 bases). V was shortened by 3 bases and J by 0 bases, with 17 bases between the two germline ends. The CDR3 covers 18 residues. CDR3 sequence (DNA): TGTGCCAGCAGTTTCAAACCGGCGGGCCTCCCGAACACCGGGGAGCTGTTTTTT. This codes for CASSFKPAGLPNTGELFF.

This clonotype was observed a few times. The chain couples TRBV6-5 to TRBJ1-4; D not certain. The CDR3 totals 15 residues. V lost 0 bases, J lost 2 bases, and 7 bases lay in between. Looked up from germline, CDR1 is MNHEY and CDR2 is SVGAGI. CDR3 coding DNA: TGTGCCAGCAGTTACTCTGAGAGGACTAATGAAAAACTGTTTTTT. Protein: CASSYSERTNEKLFF.

Many counts were recorded for this clonotype. The chain is built from TRBV7-2 and TRBJ1-5, with D perhaps TRBD1 (6 bases). The CDR3 sequence is 15 residues long. The V gene lost 1 base and the J gene lost 3 bases, with 10 bases spanning the gap. Looked up from germline, CDR1 is SGHTA and CDR2 is FQGNSA. The CDR3 DNA reads as TGTGCCAGCAGCTTAGGGGACACAGACAATCAGCCCCAGCATTTT. Protein: CASSLGDTDNQPQHF.

This clonotype was detected many times. The rearrangement uses TRBV9 and TRBJ2-5, with D possibly matching TRBD1 (6 bases). This CDR3 spans 14 amino acids. V was trimmed by 1 base and J by 5 bases, leaving 12 bases between them. From germline, CDR1 is SGDLS and CDR2 YYNGEE. The CDR3 sequence: CASSVSTGFETQYF. The CDR3 nucleotides are TGTGCCAGCAGCGTATCAACAGGGTTCGAGACCCAGTACTTC.

This clonotype has at least ten counts. The chain has TRBV10-3 and TRBJ1-5, with D unresolved. V lost 0 bases to trimming and J lost 0 bases, with 9 bases between them. This CDR3 has 16 residues. Germline CDR1 and CDR2: ENHRY and SYGVKD. CDR3 coding DNA: TGTGCCATCAGTGAGTCCGGCAGCTATAGCAATCAGCCCCAGCATTTT. This sequence encodes CAISESGSYSNQPQHF.

The sample holds many counts of this clonotype. The rearrangement links TRBV20-1 to TRBJ1-5; a weak D match, TRBD1 (5 bases). Trimming left V 3 bases short and J 6 bases short, with 15 bases between. Germline V gene lookup returns CDR1 DFQATT and CDR2 SNEGSKA (reference sequence). This CDR3 spans 14 amino acids. CDR3 protein: CSASSGQGFQPQHF. CDR3 DNA sequence: TGCAGTGCTAGTTCGGGGCAGGGTTTTCAGCCCCAGCATTTT.

This clonotype has a count of ten or more. The chain couples TRBV5-1 to TRBJ1-5; D not resolved. The germline V gene encodes CDR1 SGHRS and CDR2 YFSETQ. Deletions cut 1 base from V and 4 bases from J, with 6 bases between. The CDR3 consists of 13 residues. In nucleotides, the CDR3 is TGCGCCAGCAGCTTGAACGAGAATCAGCCCCAGCATTTT. Protein product: CASSLNENQPQHF.

This clonotype turned up a few times. The genes are TRBV12-3 or TRBV12-4 and TRBJ1-2, with D perhaps TRBD1 (5 bases). With 1 base removed from V and 6 bases from J, the gap between germline ends came to 15 bases. The CDR3 runs 15 residues. CDR3 region: CASSLGREARDGYTF. The CDR3 nucleotides are TGTGCCAGCAGTTTAGGCAGGGAGGCACGGGATGGCTACACCTTC.

This clonotype was found many times. The J gene is TRBJ1-5, the V gene TRBV6-1; no clear D gene. Between the trimmed V and J ends, which lost 3 bases and 4 bases, there was a span of 13 bases. Per germline, CDR1 MNHNS and CDR2 SASEGT. The CDR3 is made up of 15 amino acids. CDR3 loop: CASSESRSRNQPQHF. The CDR3 coding sequence is TGTGCCAGCAGTGAGAGCAGGAGCAGGAATCAGCCCCAGCATTTT.

V and J are TRBV29-1 and TRBJ1-2, with D perhaps matching TRBD1 (6 bases). Trimming stripped 1 base from V and 8 bases from J, with 11 bases between. From germline, CDR1 is SQVTM and CDR2 ANQGSEA. The CDR3 sequence is 12 residues long. CDR3 nucleotides: TGCAGCGTTGAAGCAGGGGCTGGCGGCTACACCTTC. Amino acid sequence: CSVEAGAGGYTF.

The V gene is TRBV2, the J gene TRBJ2-7; D tentatively reads TRBD1 or TRBD2 (6 bases each). The CDR3 extends over 14 amino acids. V was cut by 8 bases and J by 2 bases, with 16 bases left in between. Germline V gene lookup returns CDR1 SNHLY and CDR2 FYNNEI. Here the CDR3 DNA reads TGTGCCAGCTCGGGGGCCGCCGCCCCCTACGAGCAGTACTTC. Translation gives CASSGAAAPYEQYF.

The sample holds a few counts of this clonotype. This chain joins TRBV6-5 and TRBJ2-1; 7 bases are a match to TRBD1. CDR1 MNHEY and CDR2 SVGAGI come from the germline V gene. J lost 7 bases, V lost 3 bases, and 12 bases had no gene match. This CDR3 is 16 amino acids long. The CDR3 coding sequence is TGTGCCAGCAGTTATAAGGGGGCCCGGGCCGGTAATGAGCAGTTCTTC. Protein product: CASSYKGARAGNEQFF.

The gene calls are TRBV2 and TRBJ2-7, with a weak D call TRBD2 (7 bases). V was trimmed by 11 bases and J by 2 bases, leaving 25 bases between them. The germline gives CDR1 SNHLY, CDR2 FYNNEI. The CDR3 runs 16 residues. The CDR3 region is CAGKDSRGALTYEQYF. In nucleotides, the CDR3 is TGTGCCGGCAAAGACTCCCGGGGGGCGCTTACCTACGAGCAGTACTTC. The full variable domain, in which reference TRBV2 and TRBJ2-7 provide the parts outside the CDR3, is EPEVTQTPSHQVTQMGQEVILRCVPISNHLYFYWYRQILGQKVEFLVSFYNNEISEKSEIFDDQFSVERPDGSNFTLKIRSTKLEDSAMYFCAGKDSRGALTYEQYFGPGTRLTVT.

This clonotype was seen once. V gene TRBV6-1 combines with J gene TRBJ1-1, with D tentatively TRBD1 (6 bases). This CDR3 has 17 residues. Trimming removed 1 base from V and 1 base from J, with 16 bases in between. Germline V gene lookup returns CDR1 MNHNS and CDR2 SASEGT. This CDR3 is CASSEEAGGWENTEAFF. Written as DNA, the CDR3 is TGTGCCAGCAGTGAAGAGGCGGGGGGCTGGGAGAACACTGAAGCTTTCTTT.

Only a few counts were recorded for this clonotype. V and J are TRBV7-2 and TRBJ1-5, with unresolved D. This CDR3 is built from 13 residues. Germline CDR1 and CDR2: SGHTA and FQGNSA. V was shortened by 1 base and J by 6 bases, with 7 bases between the two germline ends. The CDR3 region has the DNA TGTGCCAGCAGCTTAGTCATGGCTCAGCCCCAGCATTTT. It specifies CASSLVMAQPQHF.

This clonotype was counted many times. The chain combines TRBV7-2 with TRBJ1-6, with D possibly being TRBD1 (6 bases). The CDR3 loop spans 14 amino acids. Germline V gene lookup returns CDR1 SGHTA and CDR2 FQGNSA. Trimming pared 2 bases from V and 11 bases from J, leaving 13 bases between. The CDR3 DNA follows: TGTGCCAGCAGCTTAATCCGAGGGGGGACACCCCTCCACTTT. It yields the protein CASSLIRGGTPLHF.

This clonotype was recorded a few times. V is TRBV20-1 and J is TRBJ2-7; no firm D call. The CDR3 is made up of 12 amino acids. Trimming took 0 bases from V and 3 from J, leaving 6 bases between them. Per the germline V gene, CDR1 is DFQATT and CDR2 is SNEGSKA (reference sequence). The CDR3 bases are TGCAGTGCTAGAGACTGGGTCTACGAGCAGTACTTC. Translation: CSARDWVYEQYF.

J is TRBJ2-5 and V is TRBV4-1; D may be TRBD1 or TRBD2 (5 bases each). Germline loops: CDR1 MGHRA, CDR2 YSYEKL. Between the trimmed V and J ends, which lost 4 bases and 2 bases, there was a span of 14 bases. The CDR3 sequence is 15 residues long. Here the CDR3 DNA reads TGCGCCAGCAGCCGGGGACCGACCACTCAAGAGACCCAGTACTTC. Residues: CASSRGPTTQETQYF.

This clonotype has ten or more counts. The genes are TRBV5-1 and TRBJ2-3; the match to TRBD2 covers 12 bases. The CDR3 has 16 amino acids. V gave up 2 bases and J gave up 2 bases; unmatched junction bases: 3. Germline V gene data show CDR1 as SGHRS and CDR2 as YFSETQ. The CDR3 DNA sequence: TGCGCCAGCAGCTTCGGACTAGCGGGAAACACAGATACGCAGTATTTT. Protein sequence: CASSFGLAGNTDTQYF.